These 3 T cell receptor beta chains were sequenced from one sample in a study of CD8 T cells in Susac syndrome. RNA, at about 0.45 to 1 ug, was reverse transcribed with random hexamers. A single record per CDR3 protein comes from TCRdb applying MiXCR to the immunoSEQ multiplex PCR reads. The sample has approximately 120,000 distinct CDR3 sequences, about 93% seen once. The sequencing sample was made of CD8+ T cells from PBMCs. All receptors come from a human donor with multiple sclerosis.

The V gene is TRBV5-1, the J gene TRBJ1-1; TRBD1 might be the D (5 bases). Germline CDR1 reads SGHRS; CDR2 reads YFSETQ. Trimming removed 3 bases from V and 8 bases from J, with 20 bases in between. The CDR3 is 15 amino acids. This chain's CDR3 is CASSYRGGTNEEAFF. The CDR3 region has the DNA TGCGCCAGCAGCTACCGCGGCGGGACTAACGAGGAAGCTTTCTTT.

The V gene is TRBV27, the J gene TRBJ2-4, with D possibly matching TRBD2 (6 bases). The V gene's germline CDR1 is MNHEY and CDR2 SMNVEV (reference sequence). The CDR3 runs to 12 residues. CDR3 in DNA: TGTGGGGCGGGACCAACCAAAAACATTCAGTACTTC. Translated, it gives CGAGPTKNIQYF.

This clonotype came up a few times. The chain has TRBV13 and TRBJ2-7; 8 bases fit TRBD1. Trimming removed 3 bases from V and 5 bases from J; junction bases left unmatched: 9. The CDR3 length is 15 residues. Germline-derived CDR1 and CDR2 are PRHDT and FYEKMQ (reference sequence). The CDR3 loop reads CASSFGGQGSNEQYF. In nucleotides, the CDR3 is TGTGCCAGCAGCTTCGGAGGACAGGGCTCAAACGAGCAGTACTTC. The variable domain in full, with the rest retrieved from reference TRBV13 and TRBJ2-7, is AAGVIQSPRHLIKEKRETATLKCYPIPRHDTVYWYQQGPGQDPQFLISFYEKMQSDKGSIPDRFSAQQFSDYHSELNMSSLELGDSALYFCASSFGGQGSNEQYFGPGTRLTVT.